This section outlines one T cell receptor beta chain sequence together with its context. Its antigen remains undetermined. No base qualities exist here, and no much larger clone lies one base off it. This entry belongs to a study of graft-versus-host responses after intestinal transplantation (dated by TCRdb to about 2021). Turning to the overall study: The transplants that recipients got were multivisceral, liver-intestinal, or isolated intestinal. A cohort of 24 intestinal transplant recipients, including one retransplant, was enrolled, and a few patients lacking pretransplant specimens were excluded. To identify alloreactive clones, pre-transplant mixed lymphocyte reaction products were sequenced and then compared with unstimulated pre-transplant donor and recipient T cells. Instead of going to the commercial service, samples from a few later patients were sequenced in-house on an Illumina MiSeq and processed with MiXCR. Every recipient was given anti-thymocyte globulin induction, followed by roughly 3 years of maintenance tacrolimus and steroids. Bulk TCR-beta CDR3 sequencing was used to track graft-versus-host and host-versus-graft alloreactive T cell clones in the graft, circulation and bone marrow after intestinal transplantation. Donor T cell macrochimerism was defined as a peak of at least 4% donor T cells among recipient peripheral blood mononuclear cells. The full study reports these points: GvH clones were detected in recipient bone marrow, and some of these GvH clones were observed earlier in ileal mucosa or blood, consistent with an intestinal mucosal origin. Conclusions were limited by the relatively low number and heterogeneity of intestinal transplant patients. High GvH to HvG T cell clonal ratios were observed in the allografts of patients with donor T cell macrochimerism. Early after transplant, peak levels of circulating GvH clones were associated with declines in HvG clones.

Libraries were built with the immunoSEQ multiplex PCR assay. For most patients, genomic DNA was isolated with the Qiagen DNeasy Blood and Tissue Kit and shipped frozen to Adaptive Biotechnologies for TCR sequencing. Adaptive Biotechnologies carried out high-throughput TCR-beta CDR3 sequencing of genomic DNA for most patients. The original pipeline was this. Adaptive's ImmunoSEQ software was the source of the TCR sequencing data for 15 to 20 patients, while a few other patients were processed with MiXCR and VDJtools. To correct CD4 versus CD8 sorting errors, any sequence found in both subsets at a frequency ratio below 5:1 was removed. CDR3 nucleotide sequences shared between donor and recipient were removed because the origin of such sequences could not be assigned. Alloreactive clones required at least 2-fold expansion over unstimulated cells and minimum CFSE-low frequency of 0.002% (template counts) or 0.001% (read counts). Mappable clones were those detected in sequenced pre-transplant spleen, lymph node, or MLR CFSE-low populations of the donor or recipient. Cumulative frequency of alloreactive clones was calculated as a percentage of all sequences weighted by copy number. Held by TCRdb, this immuneACCESS table contains in-frame sequences only and omits some clones. Under half of the omission traces to an unresolved V gene where checked; the cause of the rest is unknown. V, J and clone size derive from that table, while D and trimming were established from the DNA sequence. This sample is represented by about 84,000 clones; 75% to 95% of them were singletons. The ten largest clones add up to approximately 0.32% of the sample.

What the time point label conveys for this sample: cells obtained before transplantation from donor or recipient. CD3+CD4+ and CD3+CD8+ populations were FACS-sorted from unstimulated pre-transplant donor and recipient cells taken from spleen or lymph nodes. Per the germline V gene (reference sequence), DFQATT is the CDR1 and SNEGSKA is the CDR2. Its CDR3 holds 10 amino acids, cysteine through phenylalanine. The entry retains the CDR3 DNA only, 30 bases that are in frame from base 1. Trimming removed 3 bases from V and 6 bases from J, leaving 4 bases between the germline ends. This chain is built from TRBV20-1 and TRBJ2-3; no D gene call is confident. Sample: unstimulated CD4+ T cells sorted from spleen or lymph node cells, taken before transplant. The clonotype comes from a human donor who was the organ donor for an intestinal transplant. The nucleotide sequence reads as follows: TGCAGTGCTAGGAGGGATACGCAGTATTTT. Translation gives CSARRDTQYF.